A selection of T cell receptor beta chains follows, all from one sample in a study of blood T cell repertoires in COVID-19. TCRdb's copy holds only in-frame clones and misses some; the assay was immunoSEQ multiplex PCR. The table has 310,000 or so clones, approximately 90% seen once. Sequencing was performed on PBMCs or T cells enriched from blood (not recorded which). These receptors all stem from a young woman who had recovered from COVID-19. The CDR3 runs from the conserved cysteine through the conserved F or W. Each record gives: D gene, J gene, clone size, V gene, CDR3 DNA, CDR3 protein. A D gene is named only where the DNA matches it firmly. Some rows have no size entry. The others give once, few or many, or a class for an expanded clone.

NA	TRBJ2-3	NA	TRBV19	TGTGCCAGTAATTGGGCAGCAGCAGATACGCAGTATTTT	CASNWAAADTQYF
TRBD2	TRBJ2-7	NA	TRBV28	TGTGCCAGCAGTTTGGAGGCGGGAGGTGAAGAGCAGTACTTC	CASSLEAGGEEQYF
NA	TRBJ1-5	NA	TRBV27	TGTGCCAGCAGTTTGTCCGAGGTTCAGCCCCAGCATTTT	CASSLSEVQPQHF
TRBD1	TRBJ2-7	once	TRBV2	TGTGCCAGCAGGGCCGGGACAGGCGTTTCCTCCTACGAGCAGTACTTC	CASRAGTGVSSYEQYF
NA	TRBJ2-1	NA	TRBV6-5	TGTGCCAGCACCCAGACAGCGAGCTCCTACAATGAGCAGTTCTTC	CASTQTASSYNEQFF
TRBD1	TRBJ1-5	once	TRBV7-8	TGTGCCAGCAGCTTAGCTTGGACAGGGGGTGTAGGCAATCAGCCCCAGCATTTT	CASSLAWTGGVGNQPQHF
NA	TRBJ1-1	NA	TRBV24-1	TGTGCCACCAGTGATTCATCTACGGGAGCGAACACTGAAGCTTTCTTT	CATSDSSTGANTEAFF
NA	TRBJ1-3	NA	TRBV6-5	TGTGCCAGCAGTTACTCTCAGGGGACTGGAAACACCATATATTTT	CASSYSQGTGNTIYF
NA	TRBJ2-7	NA	TRBV27	TGTGCCAGCAGCTCATTAAGCGGTAGCGGTGACCTCTCTGGGCAGTACTTC	CASSSLSGSGDLSGQYF
NA	TRBJ2-7	once	TRBV5-6	TGTGCCAGCAGCCCCACCCTCCGGGGCTACGAGCAGTACTTC	CASSPTLRGYEQYF
TRBD1	TRBJ2-1	NA	TRBV27	TGTGCCAGCAGCCGGACGGGACAGTACAATGAGCAGTTCTTC	CASSRTGQYNEQFF
NA	TRBJ1-1	NA	TRBV28	TGTGCCAGCGCCCTGTCGGGGGTTAGCACTGAAGCTTTCTTT	CASALSGVSTEAFF
TRBD1	TRBJ1-1	NA	TRBV27	TGTGCCAGCAGCCAAGACAGGGTCACTGAAGCTTTCTTT	CASSQDRVTEAFF
NA	TRBJ2-7	NA	TRBV21-1	TGTGCCAGCAGCAATCGCCCGACAGAGGTCGGCGGCGAGCAGTACTTC	CASSNRPTEVGGEQYF
TRBD1	TRBJ1-2	NA	TRBV28	TGTGCCAGCAGTTCCCCCGGGACAGGGCTTGGCTACACCTTC	CASSSPGTGLGYTF
TRBD2	TRBJ2-1	NA	TRBV7-3	TGTGCCAGCAGGGAATCTTGGAGGGAGGGTAACAATGAGCAGTTCTTC	CASRESWREGNNEQFF
NA	TRBJ2-3	NA	TRBV5-1	TGCGCCAGCAGCTTTGGAGTAAGCACAGATACGCAGTATTTT	CASSFGVSTDTQYF
TRBD2	TRBJ2-7	NA	TRBV10-3	TGTGCCATCAGTGTGTCTAGCGGGAGTTACGAGCAGTACTTC	CAISVSSGSYEQYF
TRBD1	TRBJ1-2	NA	TRBV28	TGTGCCAGCAGTTCCCAATGGGACAGGGCAAGTAAGGGCTACACCTTC	CASSSQWDRASKGYTF
TRBD2	TRBJ2-3	NA	TRBV19	TGTGCCAGTAGTATTCTAGGACTAGCGGGAGGACGCACAGATACGCAGTATTTT	CASSILGLAGGRTDTQYF
TRBD2	TRBJ2-3	NA	TRBV24-1	TGTGCCACCAGTGACGGACTAGCGGGAGAAGCAGATACGCAGTATTTT	CATSDGLAGEADTQYF
TRBD2	TRBJ2-1	NA	TRBV30	TGTGCCTGGAGTGTCGGGACTAGCGGGAGCCACAATGAGCAGTTCTTC	CAWSVGTSGSHNEQFF
TRBD1	TRBJ1-2	few	TRBV18	TGTGCCAGCTCACCAGAAGGACAGGGTGGTAACTATGGCTACACCTTC	CASSPEGQGGNYGYTF
NA	TRBJ2-5	NA	TRBV5-4	TGTGCCAGCAGCGTAAAAACACTAGGACTACAAGAGACCCAGTACTTC	CASSVKTLGLQETQYF
NA	TRBJ1-1	NA	TRBV27	TGTGCCAGCTGTAGCGGACAGAACACTGAAGCTTTCTTT	CASCSGQNTEAFF
NA	TRBJ2-3	NA	TRBV4-3	TGCGCCAGCAACACCCGGACAGAAAGCCCCACAGATACGCAGTATTTT	CASNTRTESPTDTQYF
TRBD2	TRBJ2-7	NA	TRBV5-5	TGTGCCAGCAGCTCCCCGGGACTAGGATACGAGCAGTACTTC	CASSSPGLGYEQYF